The source of this TCR beta chain is a study of vaccination and CD4 T cells after COVID-19 (dated by TCRdb to between 2021 and 2024). The study in broad terms: Convalescent patients had a positive SARS-CoV-2 result on nasal swab PCR, and of these patients, several had mild disease and one had severe disease. The convalescent cohort comprised six males and four females, including two Hispanic individuals, seven Caucasians, two Asians and one multiracial person. Post-vaccine blood samples were obtained a median of about 72 days after the second vaccine dose, with a range of about 13 to 250 days. Control cultures received a CEFX viral epitope pool as the positive control, an HIV-1 Nef peptide pool as the negative control, or no peptide. The spike-specific CD4+ TCR repertoire was compared before and after mRNA vaccination in nine to ten COVID-19 convalescent patients and a handful of infection-naive healthy vaccine recipients. Post-COVID blood samples from convalescent patients were collected a median of roughly 100 days after diagnosis, with a range of about 35 to 180 days. For a few convalescent patients, samples were collected at an early post-vaccination timepoint (day 14) as well as at a late post-vaccination timepoint (days 161 to 241). For stimulating the cultures, overlapping spike peptide pools were used, derived from SARS-CoV-2 as well as from the common cold coronaviruses HCoV-NL63, HCoV-OC43 and HCoV-229E. Participants got two doses of the Pfizer-BioNTech BNT162b2 vaccine (n=8) or two doses of the Moderna mRNA-1273 vaccine (n=2). Beyond this particular receptor, the publication reports: In convalescent patients, nearly all vaccine-specific clones (304 of 307) were found to be mono-reactive for SARS-CoV-2 spike rather than cross-reactive with common cold coronaviruses. The number of convalescent patients in the study was relatively small, and the study did not examine early timepoints following natural infection. In convalescent patients, a median roughly 87% of post-vaccine SARS-CoV-2-reactive clones were detected only after vaccination, and vaccine-specific priming was suggested by this finding. The median number of SARS-CoV-2-reactive clonotypes rose from fewer than 25 after infection to 38 after vaccination, but the change was not significant.

Libraries were constructed by PCR. DNA from cultured CD4+ T cells underwent TCR sequencing with the Oncomine TCR Beta short-read assay at the Johns Hopkins FTIC core. The QIAamp micro DNA kit was used to extract genomic DNA from the cultured CD4+ T cells. Oncomine TCR Beta libraries made from cultured CD4+ T cells were pooled using unique dual indexes and sequenced on an Illumina iSeq 100. On the study's bioinformatics: Non-productive sequences were removed, and CDR3s not starting with C, not ending with F or W, or shorter than 7 amino acids were discarded. The MANAFEST web application was used to identify antigen-specific clonotypes by comparing peptide-stimulated wells against reference wells and other culture wells. To be called positive, a clone needed an FDR below 0.05, an odds ratio above 5, and a productive frequency above 0.1% in at least two of three replicate wells. Cross-reactive clonotypes were defined as significantly expanded in both SARS-CoV-2 spike wells and at least one common cold coronavirus spike condition. Levenshtein distances (stringdist) and unrooted phylogenetic trees (ape) in R version 3.6.1 were used to assess CDR3 homology. TCRdb redid the processing of the public reads, applying fastp at Q25 and MiXCR, and retained in-frame beta chains. Here each entry gathers all rows of one CDR3 protein and keeps the most common genes and DNA. These V and J calls are TCRdb output, not the study's own analysis. The sample table shows 20,000 to 25,000 distinct CDR3 sequences, and approximately 41% are seen once. The leading ten clones occupy around 5.2% of the sample.

In light of the paper, this sample's time point label describes: late sampling 161 to 241 days after vaccination in three convalescent patients. Per the publication, the treatment or condition label means: approximately 10-day PBMC culture with coronavirus spike peptide pools or control peptides (ViraFEST assay). The ViraFEST assay was used in the study, in which antigen-specific T cells were expanded with peptide pools and expanded clonotypes were subsequently identified by TCR sequencing. The convalescent patients' positive SARS-CoV-2 PCR tests were from March to December 2020, which was before the Alpha, Beta and Delta variants emerged in the United States. Around 2 million PBMCs per well were cultured in IMDM with roughly 5% human AB serum and around 10 IU/ml IL-2, plus 10 ug/ml peptide pools. On days 3 and 7, half of the culture medium was replaced with fresh IL-2-containing medium. CD4+ T cells were isolated after 10 days of culture through negative selection using the EasySep CD4+ T cell isolation kit. Ficoll-Paque Plus gradient centrifugation was used to isolate PBMCs from whole blood, and the isolated PBMCs were then either used fresh or cryopreserved at -140C. Each culture condition was generally run in triplicate wells.

Trimming takes 1 base from V and 4 bases from J, and the germline ends sit 10 bases apart. The CDR3 contains 14 residues, cysteine and phenylalanine counted. The only DNA kept is the CDR3, 42 bases in frame from the first base. CDR1 MGHRA and CDR2 YSYEKL were looked up in the germline V gene. This clonotype has just a few counts. The clone's antigen remains unknown. No much larger clone is present one base from it, and per-base qualities are unavailable. This receptor was taken from a human donor who had recovered from COVID-19. This material consisted of CD4+ T cells from blood, cultured in vitro, taken about 7 months after SARS-CoV-2 vaccination. The V and J segments used are TRBV4-1 and TRBJ2-5; no D segment can be confidently identified. The CDR3 sequence is CASSQVAFLETQYF. The DNA is TGCGCCAGCAGCCAAGTTGCGTTCTTAGAGACCCAGTACTTC.